The T cell receptor (beta chain) described here comes from a study of cytomegalovirus exposure and HLA in healthy donors. Regarding the study as a whole: Using the classifier, cytomegalovirus status was reportedly diagnosed with high specificity and sensitivity.

Vbeta (60) and Jbeta (13) primers were used in the PCR. Data came from immunoSEQ multiplex PCR; TCRdb stores just in-frame clones and leaves some out. The table has over 95,000 clones, 60% to 85% seen once. Looked up from germline, CDR1 is SGHKS and CDR2 is YYEKEE (reference sequence). V was pared by 2 bases and J by 3 bases, with 14 bases of the junction left unmatched. CDR3 size: 18 residues. To note about this clone: The antigen remains unidentified.

The receptor was derived from a female donor in good health and CMV-seronegative. This chain connects TRBV5-5 to TRBJ1-1, with TRBD1 matching 9 bases. The sequencing input was PBMCs. The CDR3 DNA sequence: TGTGCCAGCAGCTTACACCTAACCGGGACAGGGATGTACACTGAAGCTTTCTTT. It codes for CASSLHLTGTGMYTEAFF.